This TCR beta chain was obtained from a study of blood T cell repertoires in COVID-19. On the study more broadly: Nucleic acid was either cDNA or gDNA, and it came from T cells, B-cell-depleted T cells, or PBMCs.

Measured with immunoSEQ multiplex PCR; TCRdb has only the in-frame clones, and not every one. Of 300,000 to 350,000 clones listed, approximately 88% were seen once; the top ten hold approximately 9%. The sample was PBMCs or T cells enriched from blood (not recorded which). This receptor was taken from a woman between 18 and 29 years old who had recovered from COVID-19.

In DNA, the CDR3 is TGTGCCAGCAGCCTTACTACGGATGGTGGTCGCTCTGGGGCCAACGTCCTGACTTTC. Translated: CASSLTTDGGRSGANVLTF. The chain has TRBV14 and TRBJ2-6; D gene ambiguous. The germline V gene encodes CDR1 SGHDN and CDR2 FVKESK. The CDR3 covers 19 residues. Trimming cost V 4 bases and J 0 bases, with 19 bases left between them.